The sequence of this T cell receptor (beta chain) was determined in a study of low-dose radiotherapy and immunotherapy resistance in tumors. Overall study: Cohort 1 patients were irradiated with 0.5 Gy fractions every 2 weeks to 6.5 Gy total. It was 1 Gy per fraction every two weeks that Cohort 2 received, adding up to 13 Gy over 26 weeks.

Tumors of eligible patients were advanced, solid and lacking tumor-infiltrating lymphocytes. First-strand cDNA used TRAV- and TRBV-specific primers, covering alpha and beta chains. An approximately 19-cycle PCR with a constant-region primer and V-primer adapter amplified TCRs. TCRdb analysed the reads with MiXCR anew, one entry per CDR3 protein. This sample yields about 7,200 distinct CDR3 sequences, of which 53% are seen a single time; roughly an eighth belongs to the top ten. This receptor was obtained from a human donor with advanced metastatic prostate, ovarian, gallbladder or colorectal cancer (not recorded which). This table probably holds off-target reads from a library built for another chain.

CDR3: CAWGDKQFF. DNA for the CDR3: TGTGCCTGGGGGGACAAGCAGTTCTTC. This chain links TRBV30 with TRBJ2-1; possible D gene TRBD1, 6 bases. Looked up from germline, CDR1 is GTSNPN and CDR2 is SVGIG (reference sequence). V was clipped by 5 bases and J by 11 bases, with 7 bases between them. The CDR3 runs 9 residues.